This record concerns one T cell receptor beta chain sequence. Produced via immunoSEQ multiplex PCR; TCRdb's table is partial and in-frame only. Of around 130,000 clones listed, around nine tenths are singletons. These data originate in a study of control samples from healthy donors and cancer patients. Material: blood. The sequence derives from a man in his fifties in good health.

The CDR3 here is CASSLTGYTGELFF. CDR3 DNA: TGTGCCAGCAGCTTAACAGGGTACACCGGGGAGCTGTTTTTT. The chain couples TRBV9 to TRBJ2-2; D perhaps matches TRBD1 (6 bases). The germline gives CDR1 SGDLS, CDR2 YYNGEE. V gave up 4 bases and J gave up 3 bases, with 10 bases separating them. This CDR3 comprises 14 residues.